Listed here is a single T cell receptor (beta chain). What it binds is not known. Additional DNA sequences in this sample encode the identical CDR3. This specimen comes from a study of shared clonotypes between healthy human individuals. Findings and caveats of the study: A handful of donors showed sharing of about 5.5% of naive CD4 clonotypes. Only blood underwent sampling, and tissue repertoires likely differ.

Replicate PCRs run on sorted subsets employed approximately 180 ng DNA, approximately 30,000 T cell genomes. Profiled with immunoSEQ multiplex PCR; TCRdb holds only in-frame clones, not every one. This sample has around 2,000,000 clones, with just under 95% found just once. This CDR3 is 15 amino acids long. Germline loops: CDR1 MGHRA, CDR2 YSYEKL. V was clipped by 4 bases and J by 2 bases; unmatched bases: 3. The naive CD8 population came from CD45RO-negative cells selected for CCR7, without terminally differentiated effector memory CD45RA+ cells. Healthy HIV-negative adults without recent acute infections or vaccinations served as donors.

This receptor was identified in a man between 18 and 29 years old in good health. The chain employs TRBV4-1 and TRBJ2-7, with 12 bases matching TRBD2. The specimen was naive CD8+ T cells sorted from blood. The CDR3 DNA sequence: TGCGCCAGCAGCCCCCTAGCGGGAGGGCCCTACGAGCAGTACTTC. Its protein is CASSPLAGGPYEQYF.